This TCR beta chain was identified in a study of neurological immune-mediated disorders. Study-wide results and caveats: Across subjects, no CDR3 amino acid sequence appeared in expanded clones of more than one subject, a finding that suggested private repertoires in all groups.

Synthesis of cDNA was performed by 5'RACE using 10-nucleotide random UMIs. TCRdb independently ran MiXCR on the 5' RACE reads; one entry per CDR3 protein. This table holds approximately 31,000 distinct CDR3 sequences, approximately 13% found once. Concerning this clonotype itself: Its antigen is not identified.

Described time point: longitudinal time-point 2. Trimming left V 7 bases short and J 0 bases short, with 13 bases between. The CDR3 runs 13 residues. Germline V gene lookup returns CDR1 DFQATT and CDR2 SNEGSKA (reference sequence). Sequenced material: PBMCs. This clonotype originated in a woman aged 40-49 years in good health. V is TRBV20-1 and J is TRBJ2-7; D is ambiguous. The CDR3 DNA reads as TGCAGTGTCCCGATGGGTTCCTCCTACGAGCAGTACTTC. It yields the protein CSVPMGSSYEQYF.